The T cell receptor beta chain under discussion was sequenced for a study of CD8 T cells in ankylosing spondylitis. Study outcomes and limitations: Within ankylosing spondylitis blood, a TCR beta motif made up of several highly homologous variants appeared to be characteristic. Before this, some motif variants had been reported in reactive arthritis synovial fluid and blood.

The CDR3 runs 17 residues. V gave up 6 bases and J gave up 2 bases, with 20 bases separating them. This clonotype was observed at least ten times. What it recognizes is unknown. As the method for making TCR beta libraries, quantitative 5'-RACE with molecular barcodes was used. TCRdb reprocessed the 5' RACE reads with MiXCR, giving one entry per CDR3 protein. The sample contains roughly 300,000 distinct CDR3 sequences, roughly 8% of which appear only once. This rearrangement joins TRBV12-3 or TRBV12-4 to TRBJ1-5, with no clear D. The sequence derives from a male donor with ankylosing spondylitis. Sequencing input: blood, either unsorted or a sorted T cell fraction (not recorded which). CDR3 nucleotides: TGTGCCAGCAGCCTCGTGACCGGATTTGGGGGCAATCAGCCCCAGCATTTT. Protein sequence: CASSLVTGFGGNQPQHF.